The rows below give T cell receptor beta chains drawn from one sample of a study of T cell responses to AZD1222 COVID-19 vaccine. Profiling relied on immunoSEQ multiplex PCR, and the TCRdb table lists in-frame clones only, not all of them. Here the sample spans 120,000 to 150,000 clones, approximately 89% being singletons. The sample was peripheral blood, taken on day 0 of AZD1222 vaccination. The receptors stem from an adult in good health. Both conserved end residues are part of each CDR3. The order of the fields is D gene, J gene, V gene, CDR3 DNA, CDR3 protein. A D gene is named only where the DNA matches it firmly.

>-|TRBJ2-2|TRBV5-1
TGCGCCAGCAGCTGGTCTTCCAGGGGAGTTGAGAACACCGGGGAGCTGTTTTTT
CASSWSSRGVENTGELFF
>-|TRBJ2-5|TRBV19
TGTGCCAGTAGTTGGGGCGGCTTCCAAGAGACCCAGTACTTC
CASSWGGFQETQYF
>-|TRBJ1-3|TRBV20-1
TGCAGTGCTAGTCGGCAAAAGGCCTGGAGTTCTGGAAACACCATATATTTT
CSASRQKAWSSGNTIYF
>-|TRBJ1-5|TRBV19
TGTGCCAGTAGTACACAAAGGAGCAATCAGCCCCAGCATTTT
CASSTQRSNQPQHF
>-|TRBJ1-6|TRBV5-1
TGCGCCAGCAGGGACGATTCTACAGTGGGGTCACCCCTCCACTTT
CASRDDSTVGSPLHF
>TRBD1|TRBJ1-4|TRBV4-1
TGCGCCAGCAGCCAAGATAGGGGACAGGGTTTTGAAAAACTGTTTTTT
CASSQDRGQGFEKLFF
>-|TRBJ1-2|TRBV28
TGTGCCAGCAGCCGGGGAGGACTCTATGGCTACACCTTC
CASSRGGLYGYTF
>-|TRBJ1-2|TRBV4-2
TGTGCCAGCAGCCAAGATTCGGCTTATGGCTACACCTTC
CASSQDSAYGYTF
>-|TRBJ1-2|TRBV19
TGTGCCAGTAACAAAGCTAGTCGCTCCAACTATGGCTACACCTTC
CASNKASRSNYGYTF
>TRBD1|TRBJ1-5|TRBV30
TGTGCCTGGAAACGGACAGGGGAAATCAATCAGCCCCAGCATTTT
CAWKRTGEINQPQHF
>-|TRBJ2-3|TRBV11-2
TGTGCCAGCAGCCCCTCGGAGCGGAGCACAGATACGCAGTATTTT
CASSPSERSTDTQYF
>-|TRBJ2-7|TRBV12-3/TRBV12-4
TGTGCCAGCAGTCTTGAAGCCCGGTACGAGCAGTACTTC
CASSLEARYEQYF
>-|TRBJ2-7|TRBV14
TGTGCCAGCAGCCAAGGTCGGGGGGACATTTACGAGCAGTACTTC
CASSQGRGDIYEQYF
>-|TRBJ2-7|TRBV18
TGTGCCAGCTCACCAGGGGGGGCGTCCTACCTCTCCTACGAGCAGTACTTC
CASSPGGASYLSYEQYF
>-|TRBJ1-3|TRBV7-6
TGTGCCAGCAGCTTAAGACGGGGGACGTCTGGAAACACCATATATTTT
CASSLRRGTSGNTIYF
>-|TRBJ2-1|TRBV4-1
TGCGCCAGCAGCCAAGTACATCCGGCGTCGTTAAATGAGCAGTTCTTC
CASSQVHPASLNEQFF
>-|TRBJ1-6|TRBV28
TGTGCCAGCTCCCTCTTGACCGGGACCCCATCTCGGTATAGTGGTTCACCCCTCCACTTT
CASSLLTGTPSRYSGSPLHF
>-|TRBJ1-1|TRBV18
TGTGCCAGCTCACGGTCCAATGGGCGGCCCACTGAAGCTTTCTTT
CASSRSNGRPTEAFF
>-|TRBJ1-1|TRBV7-2
TGTGCCAGCCGCTTGGGGTTCATAAACACTGAAGCTTTCTTT
CASRLGFINTEAFF
>-|TRBJ1-3|TRBV10-3
TGTGCCATCAGTGAGGGGGCTGGAAACACCATATATTTT
CAISEGAGNTIYF
>-|TRBJ1-2|TRBV5-4
TGTGCCAGCAGCACAGAAAACTATGGCTACACCTTC
CASSTENYGYTF
>-|TRBJ2-7|TRBV4-1
TGCGCCAGCAGCCTCGAAGGGTACTACGAGCAGTACTTC
CASSLEGYYEQYF
>TRBD2|TRBJ2-3|TRBV4-3
TGCGCCAGCAGCCGATCTAGCGGGGAGGGAGATACGCAGTATTTT
CASSRSSGEGDTQYF
>-|TRBJ1-2|TRBV18
TGTGCCAGCTCACCACCGAACCGGGCAGGAGGTGGCTACACCTTC
CASSPPNRAGGGYTF
>-|TRBJ1-1|TRBV6-5
TGTGCCAGCAGTCCTGACAGACGGGGCACTGAAGCTTTCTTT
CASSPDRRGTEAFF
>-|TRBJ1-2|TRBV7-3
TGTGCCAGCAAATTAGAACGCCCTAACTATGGCTACACCTTC
CASKLERPNYGYTF
>-|TRBJ1-1|TRBV30
TGTGCCTGGAGTAAGGAGGGGGAAGCTTTCTTT
CAWSKEGEAFF